This record looks at one T cell receptor beta chain sequence and its context. Each sample yielded at least 5.5 micrograms of PBMC total RNA. This entry comes from a study of blood T cells in healthy people across ages. Next came a second PCR, run for about 7 to 12 cycles, which used a sample-barcoded 5' primer along with a J-beta primer mix. MiXCR, run by TCRdb on the 5' RACE reads, gives a single entry per CDR3 protein. The sample contains approximately 730,000 distinct CDR3 sequences, about 48% of which appear only once. The specimen was blood. This TCR was sampled from a man aged 80 or over in good health.

CDR3 protein: CASSVAPTSADTQYF. The CDR3 nucleotides read TGTGCCAGCAGCGTAGCACCCACTAGTGCAGATACGCAGTATTTT. The chain couples TRBV9 to TRBJ2-3; D may be TRBD2 (5 bases). Germline V gives CDR1 SGDLS, CDR2 YYNGEE. This CDR3 spans 15 amino acids. The V and J ends lost 0 bases and 4 bases respectively, with 12 bases between them.